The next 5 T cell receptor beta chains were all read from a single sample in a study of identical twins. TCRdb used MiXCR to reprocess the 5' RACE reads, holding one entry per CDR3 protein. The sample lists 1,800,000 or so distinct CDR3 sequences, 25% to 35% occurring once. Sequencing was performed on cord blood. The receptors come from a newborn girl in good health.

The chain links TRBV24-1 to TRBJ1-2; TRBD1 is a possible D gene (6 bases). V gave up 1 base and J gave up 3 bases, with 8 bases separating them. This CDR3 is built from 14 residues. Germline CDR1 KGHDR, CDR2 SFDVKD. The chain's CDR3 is CATSDFRQDYGYTF. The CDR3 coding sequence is TGTGCCACCAGTGATTTTAGACAGGACTATGGCTACACCTTC.

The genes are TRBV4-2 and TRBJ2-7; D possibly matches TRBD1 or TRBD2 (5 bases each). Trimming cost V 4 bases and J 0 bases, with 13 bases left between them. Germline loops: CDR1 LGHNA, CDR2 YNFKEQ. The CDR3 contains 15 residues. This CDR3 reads CASSPAGTYSYEQYF. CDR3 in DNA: TGTGCCAGCAGCCCCGCCGGGACCTACTCCTACGAGCAGTACTTC.

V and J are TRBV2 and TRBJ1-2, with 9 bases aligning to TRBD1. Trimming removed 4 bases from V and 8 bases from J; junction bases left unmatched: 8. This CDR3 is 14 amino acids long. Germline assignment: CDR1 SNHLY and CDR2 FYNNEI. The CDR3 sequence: CASSGTGVSYGYTF. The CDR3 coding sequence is TGTGCCAGCAGTGGGACAGGGGTGTCCTACGGCTACACCTTC.

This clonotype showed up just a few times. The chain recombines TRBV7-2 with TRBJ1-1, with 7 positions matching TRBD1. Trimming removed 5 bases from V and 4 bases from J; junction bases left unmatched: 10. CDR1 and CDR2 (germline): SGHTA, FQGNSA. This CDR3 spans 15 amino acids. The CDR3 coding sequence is TGTGCCAGCAGCCAGCTTACAGGGGTATTCACTGAAGCTTTCTTT. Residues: CASSQLTGVFTEAFF.

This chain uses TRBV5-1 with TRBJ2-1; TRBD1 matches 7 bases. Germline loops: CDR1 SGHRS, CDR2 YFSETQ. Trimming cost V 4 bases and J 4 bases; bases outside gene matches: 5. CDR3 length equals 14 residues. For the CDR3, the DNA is TGCGCCAGCAGCCTCGACAGGGATTACAATGAGCAGTTCTTC. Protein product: CASSLDRDYNEQFF.